The sequence of this T cell receptor (beta chain) was determined in a study of shared T cell receptors in the human thymus. Generated by immunoSEQ multiplex PCR, the TCRdb table keeps only in-frame clones and is missing some. There are roughly 410,000 clones in the sample; approximately 95% occur only once, and approximately 0.018% lies in the top ten. This sequence originates from a human donor. Sequencing used thymocytes.

The CDR3 DNA reads as TGTGCCAGCAGCTTAGTACCAGGGGCGGGAAACACCATATATTTT. This codes for CASSLVPGAGNTIYF. The chain is built from TRBV7-2 and TRBJ1-3, with TRBD1 as a possible D gene (6 bases). The CDR3 totals 15 residues. Trimming pared 1 base from V and 4 bases from J, leaving 11 bases between. Germline CDR1 reads SGHTA; CDR2 reads FQGNSA.